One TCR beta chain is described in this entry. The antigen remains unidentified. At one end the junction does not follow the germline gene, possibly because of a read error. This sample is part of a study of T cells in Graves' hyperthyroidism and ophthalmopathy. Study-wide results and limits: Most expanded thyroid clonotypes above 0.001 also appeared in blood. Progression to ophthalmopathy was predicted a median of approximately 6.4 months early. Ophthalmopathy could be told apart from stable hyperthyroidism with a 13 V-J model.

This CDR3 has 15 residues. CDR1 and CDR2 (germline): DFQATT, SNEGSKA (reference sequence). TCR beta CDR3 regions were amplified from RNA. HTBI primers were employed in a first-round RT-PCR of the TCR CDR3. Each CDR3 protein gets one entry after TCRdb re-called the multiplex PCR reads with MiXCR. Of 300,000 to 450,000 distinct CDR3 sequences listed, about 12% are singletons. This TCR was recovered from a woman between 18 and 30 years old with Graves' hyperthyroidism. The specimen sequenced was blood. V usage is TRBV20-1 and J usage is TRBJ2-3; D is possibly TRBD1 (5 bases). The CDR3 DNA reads TGCAATGCTAGAGACTCTCGACAGTCCACAGATACGCAGTATTTT. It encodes CNARDSRQSTDTQYF.